Listed here are 16 T cell receptor beta chains from one sample, sequenced in a study of OX40 agonist ivuxolimab in advanced cancers. Measured with immunoSEQ multiplex PCR; TCRdb has only the in-frame clones, and not every one. The sample holds tens of thousands of clones, roughly 91% seen once. The starting material was CD4+ or CD8+ T cells sorted from blood, obtained in a trial of the OX40 agonist ivuxolimab. These receptors came from an adult with an advanced solid tumor such as melanoma, head and neck, liver or kidney cancer.

J is TRBJ2-7 and V is TRBV10-2, with 7 bases that match TRBD1. The CDR3 loop spans 14 amino acids. Unmatched junction bases numbered 8, after V lost 5 bases and J lost 4 bases. CDR1 and CDR2 (germline): WSHSY, SAAADI. CDR3 loop: CASSWTGPLYEQYF. The CDR3 DNA reads TGCGCCAGCAGTTGGACAGGCCCCCTTTACGAGCAGTACTTC.

V and J are TRBV11-2 and TRBJ1-1; unclear D gene. The CDR3 extends over 14 amino acids. The germline CDR1 and CDR2 sequences are SGHAT and FQNNGV. With 2 bases removed from V and 0 bases from J, the gap between germline ends came to 7 bases. The CDR3 DNA reads TGTGCCAGCAGCTTAAGATCCATGAACACTGAAGCTTTCTTT. Its translation: CASSLRSMNTEAFF.

The rearrangement links TRBV5-6 to TRBJ2-7, with 8 bases fitting TRBD1. The CDR3 consists of 14 residues. The V gene's germline CDR1 is SGHDT and CDR2 YYEEEE. V was clipped by 2 bases and J by 1 base; unmatched bases: 2. DNA of the CDR3: TGTGCCAGCAGCTTTTGGACAGGGTCCTACGAGCAGTACTTC. It encodes CASSFWTGSYEQYF.

V gene TRBV27 combines with J gene TRBJ2-1, with D perhaps TRBD2 (6 bases). The CDR3 totals 13 residues. Germline CDR1 is MNHEY and CDR2 is SMNVEV (reference sequence). The V end lost 10 bases, the J end lost 6 bases, and 16 bases lay between the germline ends. In DNA, the CDR3 is TGTGCCACGACCGGGAGTAGCGGCAATGAGCAGTTCTTC. It is translated as CATTGSSGNEQFF.

This clone appeared once. V is TRBV5-8 and J is TRBJ1-5; D is undetermined. V was cut by 2 bases and J by 2 bases, with 14 bases left in between. This CDR3 contains 16 residues. The V gene's germline CDR1 is SGHTS and CDR2 YDEGEE. The chain's CDR3 is CASSLLFSEGNQPQHF. The CDR3 nucleotides read TGTGCCAGCAGCTTACTGTTTTCGGAGGGCAATCAGCCCCAGCATTTT.

The rearrangement joins TRBV7-2 to TRBJ2-5; D gene ambiguous. V was pared by 1 base and J by 0 bases, with 6 bases between. CDR1 is SGHTA and CDR2 is FQGNSA in the germline V gene. The CDR3 runs 14 residues. DNA for the CDR3: TGTGCCAGCAGCTTAGGAGTAAACCAAGAGACCCAGTACTTC. Encoded protein: CASSLGVNQETQYF.

The chain is built from TRBV27 and TRBJ2-2, with D perhaps matching TRBD2 (6 bases). This CDR3 is 14 amino acids long. The germline CDR1 and CDR2 sequences are MNHEY and SMNVEV (reference sequence). V was clipped by 8 bases and J by 0 bases, with 10 bases between them. As DNA, the CDR3 is TGTGCCAGCGGGGGACTGGCGAACACCGGGGAGCTGTTTTTT. Amino acids: CASGGLANTGELFF.

The J gene is TRBJ2-1, the V gene TRBV7-9, with D possibly TRBD1 on 5 matching bases. With 3 bases removed from V and 0 bases from J, the gap between germline ends came to 9 bases. This CDR3 contains 15 residues. In germline, CDR1 is SEHNR, CDR2 FQNEAQ (reference sequence). The CDR3 DNA reads TGTGCCAGCAGCTTCGACAGAACCTCCTACAATGAGCAGTTCTTC. This gives the protein CASSFDRTSYNEQFF.

The chain carries TRBV9 and TRBJ1-1; possible D gene TRBD1, 6 bases. V was cut by 4 bases and J by 4 bases, with 11 bases left in between. Germline assignment: CDR1 SGDLS and CDR2 YYNGEE. CDR3 length: 13 amino acids. The CDR3 region has the DNA TGTGCCAGCAGCCCCAGGACAGCCACTGAAGCTTTCTTT. Amino acid sequence: CASSPRTATEAFF.

The chain has TRBV4-2 and TRBJ1-1; tentative D call: TRBD1 (6 bases). The CDR3 loop spans 13 amino acids. Germline CDR1 is LGHNA and CDR2 is YNFKEQ. V was trimmed by 3 bases and J by 7 bases, leaving 12 bases between them. The CDR3 protein is CASSHTQGGEAFF. The CDR3 coding sequence is TGTGCCAGCAGCCATACACAGGGAGGTGAAGCTTTCTTT.

The gene calls are TRBV29-1 and TRBJ1-3; D unclear. Per germline, CDR1 SQVTM and CDR2 ANQGSEA. V was pared by 6 bases and J by 3 bases, with 9 bases between. This CDR3 has 12 amino acids. For the CDR3, the DNA is TGCAGCGTCGGGGAGGTTGGAAACACCATATATTTT. As protein: CSVGEVGNTIYF.

The chain uses TRBV5-4 and TRBJ2-3; TRBD2 matches 12 bases. V shed 2 bases and J 5 bases; nucleotides not matched to a gene: 6. This CDR3 has 16 amino acids. Germline values: CDR1 SGHNT, CDR2 YYREEE (reference sequence). The DNA for the CDR3 is TGTGCCAGCAGCTTCGGCCTAGCGGGAGGGTTAGATACGCAGTATTTT. Translating it yields CASSFGLAGGLDTQYF.

V gene TRBV19 combines with J gene TRBJ2-1, with 8 bases that match TRBD1. This CDR3 has 15 amino acids. Germline V gene sequence: CDR1 LNHDA, CDR2 SQIVND (reference sequence). V trimming: 3 bases; J trimming: 7 bases; junction bases outside the gene matches: 8. CDR3 sequence reads: CASSIRMDRANEQFF. CDR3 sequence (DNA): TGTGCCAGTAGTATTCGGATGGACAGGGCGAATGAGCAGTTCTTC.

The chain combines TRBV27 with TRBJ2-7; D is unclear. This CDR3 has 13 residues. Germline values: CDR1 MNHEY, CDR2 SMNVEV (reference sequence). Trimming shortened V by 2 bases and J by 8 bases, and 13 bases separated the two germline ends. The CDR3 DNA follows: TGTGCCAGCAGTTTAGGCGGACCTACGCAGCAGTACTTC. Amino acid sequence: CASSLGGPTQQYF.

The rearrangement joins TRBV7-9 to TRBJ2-1, with D possibly TRBD1 on 6 matching bases. The CDR3 totals 16 residues. V dropped 1 base and J dropped 6 bases, with 16 bases sitting between them. Germline CDR1 reads SEHNR; CDR2 reads FQNEAQ (reference sequence). The CDR3 DNA sequence: TGTGCCAGCAGCTTAGATCAGGGGTCTCTGATCAATGAGCAGTTCTTC. This encodes CASSLDQGSLINEQFF. The whole variable domain, remainder taken from reference TRBV7-9 and TRBJ2-1, is DTGVSQNPRHKITKRGQNVTFRCDPISEHNRLYWYRQTLGQGPEFLTYFQNEAQLEKSRLLSDRFSAERPKGSFSTLEIQRTEQGDSAMYLCASSLDQGSLINEQFFGPGTRLTVL.

This chain uses TRBV27 with TRBJ1-3; D is ambiguous. Trimming pared 10 bases from V and 4 bases from J, leaving 8 bases between. The CDR3 sequence is 11 residues long. The germline V gene encodes CDR1 MNHEY and CDR2 SMNVEV (reference sequence). CDR3 residues: CATGSGNTIYF. DNA of the CDR3: TGTGCCACCGGATCGGGAAACACCATATATTTT.